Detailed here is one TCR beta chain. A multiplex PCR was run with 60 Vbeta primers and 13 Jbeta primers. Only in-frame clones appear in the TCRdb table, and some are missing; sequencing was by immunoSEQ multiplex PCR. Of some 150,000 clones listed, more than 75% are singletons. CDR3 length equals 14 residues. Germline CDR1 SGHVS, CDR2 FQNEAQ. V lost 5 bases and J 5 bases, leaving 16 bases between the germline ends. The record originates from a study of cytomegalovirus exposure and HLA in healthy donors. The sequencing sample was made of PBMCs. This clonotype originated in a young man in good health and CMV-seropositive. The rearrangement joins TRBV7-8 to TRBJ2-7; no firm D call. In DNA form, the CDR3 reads TGTGCCAGCAGCCGCCACCCGTTGGGCAACGAGCAGTACTTC. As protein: CASSRHPLGNEQYF.